The 21 T cell receptor beta chains below come from one sample, sequenced in a study of T cells in Graves' hyperthyroidism and ophthalmopathy. RNA transcripts were the template for amplifying TCR beta CDR3 regions. A set of HTBI primers served as the primers for a first-round RT-PCR of the TCR CDR3. TCRdb recomputed calls from the multiplex PCR reads with MiXCR, one row per CDR3 protein. In the table there are 540,000 or so distinct CDR3 sequences, 46% of which are singletons. Sequencing was done on a sample of peripheral blood or thyroid tissue (not recorded which). The receptors were gathered from an adult woman with Graves' disease, either hyperthyroidism or ophthalmopathy (not recorded which).

Comment on this clonotype: A read error is possible here, since a much larger clone lies one base away. This rearrangement joins TRBV5-1 to TRBJ1-1; D is unclear. This CDR3 is built from 14 residues. CDR1 SGHRS and CDR2 YFSETQ come from the germline V gene. CDR3 amino acids: CVSSAGSMNTEAFF. The DNA for the CDR3 is TGCGTCAGCAGCGCGGGGAGCATGAACACTGAAGCTTTCTTT.

This clonotype came up many times. The chain has TRBV20-1 and TRBJ1-4; D is possibly TRBD1 (5 bases). The V end lost 2 bases, the J end lost 8 bases, and 15 bases lay between the germline ends. The CDR3 extends over 14 amino acids. CDR1 is DFQATT, CDR2 SNEGSKA, per germline (reference sequence). This CDR3 reads CSARLAGIREKLFF. In nucleotides, the CDR3 is TGCAGTGCTAGATTAGCAGGGATAAGGGAAAAACTGTTTTTT.

Concerning this clonotype itself: A junction boundary mismatches the germline segment, possibly from a read error. This chain connects TRBV29-1 to TRBJ2-2; TRBD2 aligns across 9 bases. The germline gives CDR1 SQVTM, CDR2 ANQGSEA. The CDR3 runs 12 residues. The DNA for the CDR3 is TGCAGCGCTACCTCAATTAGCGGGGGGCTGTTTTTT. Translating it yields CSATSISGGLFF.

This clonotype was seen at least ten times. CDR3 loop: CASRVGGNTEAFF. The CDR3 region has the DNA TGCGCCAGCAGGGTCGGGGGGAACACTGAAGCTTTCTTT. V gene TRBV10-2 combines with J gene TRBJ1-1; the D gene is possibly TRBD1 (5 bases). CDR1 is WSHSY and CDR2 is SAAADI in the germline V gene. This CDR3 spans 13 amino acids. Trimming took 6 bases from V and 1 from J, leaving 9 bases between them.

V usage is TRBV28 and J usage is TRBJ2-7; maybe TRBD1 (6 bases). CDR1 is MDHEN and CDR2 is SYDVKM in the germline V gene. CDR3 length: 15 amino acids. The V and J ends lost 4 bases and 4 bases respectively, with 17 bases between them. The CDR3 bases are TGTGCCAGCAGTTCCACAGGGAGCGACTCGTACGAGCAGTACTTC. This encodes CASSSTGSDSYEQYF.

This clonotype was counted ten times or more. This chain connects TRBV4-1 to TRBJ2-7; D possibly corresponds to TRBD2 (6 bases). This CDR3 is built from 15 residues. The V and J ends lost 2 bases and 4 bases respectively, with 15 bases between them. Germline CDR1 and CDR2: MGHRA and YSYEKL. In nucleotides, the CDR3 is TGCGCCAGCAGCCAAATGGGGGGAGCTAATTACGAGCAGTACTTC. This encodes CASSQMGGANYEQYF.

This clonotype was counted between two and nine times. The rearrangement joins TRBV6-5 to TRBJ2-5; D may match TRBD1 or TRBD2 (6 bases each). There are 16 residues in the CDR3. Trimming cost V 4 bases and J 3 bases, with 18 bases left between them. The V gene's germline CDR1 is MNHEY and CDR2 SVGAGI. CDR3 DNA: TGTGCCAGCAGTTTTGGAGGGAACTACAGGGAAGAGACCCAGTACTTC. It yields the protein CASSFGGNYREETQYF.

In the case of this clonotype: At one end, the junction sequence differs from germline, possibly due to a read error. The J gene is TRBJ1-4, the V gene TRBV2; D not certain. Germline V gives CDR1 SNHLY, CDR2 FYNNEI. CDR3 length: 15 residues. CDR3 residues: CAGSEGLGHGEKLFF. The CDR3 coding sequence is TGTGCCGGCAGTGAAGGGTTGGGTCATGGTGAAAAACTGTTTTTT.

This clonotype was counted many times. The gene calls are TRBV20-1 and TRBJ2-7; 7 positions match TRBD2. Losses at the gene ends were 0 bases for V and 2 bases for J; bases not matched to a gene: 10. The CDR3 covers 16 residues. In germline, CDR1 is DFQATT, CDR2 SNEGSKA (reference sequence). The CDR3 protein is CSARDFLTSVAYEQYF. CDR3 DNA: TGCAGTGCTAGAGACTTCCTTACTAGCGTCGCCTACGAGCAGTACTTC.

This rearrangement joins TRBV28 to TRBJ2-7; D might be TRBD2 (6 bases). Trimming took 4 bases from V and 13 from J, leaving 20 bases between them. There are 13 residues in the CDR3. Per the germline V gene, CDR1 is MDHEN and CDR2 is SYDVKM. This CDR3 reads CASSSHSPGTRYF. CDR3 nucleotide sequence: TGTGCCAGCAGTTCCCACTCCCCCGGGACTCGCTACTTC.

This clonotype has ten or more counts. This chain connects TRBV12-3 or TRBV12-4 to TRBJ1-1; perhaps TRBD1 as D (5 bases). Trimming shortened V by 5 bases and J by 8 bases, and 15 bases separated the two germline ends. The CDR3 spans 13 residues. Written as DNA, the CDR3 is TGTGCCAGCAGTCCCCCGGGACGAGAAGAAGCTTTCTTT. Its protein is CASSPPGREEAFF.

The rearrangement uses TRBV29-1 and TRBJ2-7; D call uncertain. The V gene lost 4 bases and the J gene lost 7 bases, with 11 bases spanning the gap. The germline V gene encodes CDR1 SQVTM and CDR2 ANQGSEA. CDR3 length: 11 amino acids. The CDR3 DNA follows: TGCAGCGTTGTTCTGGCCGGGGAGCAGTACTTC. It translates to CSVVLAGEQYF.

This chain uses TRBV9 with TRBJ1-4; maybe TRBD1 (5 bases). V was shortened by 2 bases and J by 4 bases, with 24 bases between the two germline ends. The CDR3 consists of 19 residues. CDR1 and CDR2 (germline): SGDLS, YYNGEE. Written as DNA, the CDR3 is TGTGCCAGCAGCGTCTCCACCGGGAGAGGGACCGCAGTTAATGAAAAACTGTTTTTT. Amino acids: CASSVSTGRGTAVNEKLFF.

This clonotype appeared a single time. V and J are TRBV7-8 and TRBJ1-2; possibly TRBD1 for D (5 bases). V was pared by 5 bases and J by 6 bases, with 13 bases between. Looked up from germline, CDR1 is SGHVS and CDR2 is FQNEAQ. The length of the CDR3 is 13 residues. The CDR3 is CASSRGGVHGYTF. The CDR3 DNA follows: TGTGCCAGCAGCCGCGGGGGAGTTCATGGCTACACCTTC.

This chain uses TRBV24-1 with TRBJ1-5, with 7 bases aligning to TRBD1. There are 14 residues in the CDR3. From germline, CDR1 is KGHDR and CDR2 SFDVKD. The V segment lost 5 bases and the J segment 5 bases; nucleotides outside the gene matches: 5. The CDR3 protein is CATSAGDRDQPQHF. CDR3 bases: TGTGCCACCAGTGCCGGGGACAGAGATCAGCCCCAGCATTTT.

This clonotype occurred many times. This rearrangement joins TRBV7-9 to TRBJ2-2, with 7 bases aligning to TRBD2. The germline gives CDR1 SEHNR, CDR2 FQNEAQ (reference sequence). V lost 5 bases, J lost 6 bases, and 3 bases stayed unmatched. The CDR3 runs to 13 residues. CDR3 sequence (DNA): TGTGCCAGCAGCCCGGCGGGGGCCGGGGAGCTGTTTTTT. Residues: CASSPAGAGELFF. The entire variable domain, with the rest obtained from reference TRBV7-9 and TRBJ2-2, is as follows: DTGVSQNPRHKITKRGQNVTFRCDPISEHNRLYWYRQTLGQGPEFLTYFQNEAQLEKSRLLSDRFSAERPKGSFSTLEIQRTEQGDSAMYLCASSPAGAGELFFGEGSRLTVL.

At least ten counts were recorded for this clonotype. The chain joins TRBV6-6 to TRBJ2-7; possible D gene TRBD1, 6 bases. V was shortened by 0 bases and J by 3 bases, with 9 bases between the two germline ends. This CDR3 comprises 14 residues. The germline V gene encodes CDR1 MNHNY and CDR2 SVGAGI (reference sequence). The CDR3 reads CASSYSGQIYEQYF. The CDR3 DNA reads as TGTGCCAGCAGTTACTCAGGACAGATCTACGAGCAGTACTTC.

The chain is built from TRBV2 and TRBJ2-7, with TRBD2 matching 7 bases. Germline V gene lookup returns CDR1 SNHLY and CDR2 FYNNEI. The CDR3 runs to 15 residues. V was pared by 3 bases and J by 2 bases, with 7 bases of the junction left unmatched. The CDR3 loop is CASSDLAEGPYEQYF. DNA of the CDR3: TGTGCCAGCAGTGATCTAGCGGAGGGCCCCTACGAGCAGTACTTC.

This clonotype has a handful of counts. The chain joins TRBV19 to TRBJ1-1; no firm D call. The CDR3 covers 11 residues. The V and J ends lost 3 bases and 8 bases respectively, with 7 bases between them. From germline, CDR1 is LNHDA and CDR2 SQIVND (reference sequence). CDR3 sequence: CASSIGPEAFF. CDR3 bases: TGTGCCAGTAGTATCGGGCCCGAAGCTTTCTTT.

This clonotype has just a few counts. The CDR3 DNA reads as TGTGCCAGCAGCTCCGACCTAGCGGGAGGTCTCTACGAGCAGTACTTC. Its protein product is CASSSDLAGGLYEQYF. This chain joins TRBV7-2 and TRBJ2-7, with 11 bases lining up with TRBD2. The V and J ends lost 4 bases and 3 bases, in that order; junction bases with no gene match: 8. The CDR3 runs 16 residues. Per the germline V gene, CDR1 is SGHTA and CDR2 is FQGNSA. Together with reference TRBV7-2 and TRBJ2-7, the CDR3 gives the full variable domain: GAGVSQSPSNKVTEKGKDVELRCDPISGHTALYWYRQSLGQGLEFLIYFQGNSAPDKSGLPSDRFSAERTGGSVSTLTIQRTQQEDSAVYLCASSSDLAGGLYEQYFGPGTRLTVT.

In its sample, this clonotype was seen many times. The rearrangement links TRBV5-6 to TRBJ1-6; D uncertain. The CDR3 is made up of 14 amino acids. V lost 0 bases and J lost 7, with 8 bases in between. Germline V gene lookup returns CDR1 SGHDT and CDR2 YYEEEE. The CDR3 sequence: CASSLERKNSPLHF. CDR3 nucleotide sequence: TGTGCCAGCAGCTTGGAACGGAAAAATTCACCCCTCCACTTT.